Listed here is a single T cell receptor (beta chain). No cognate antigen has been identified for it. No much larger clone is present one base from it, and per-base qualities are unavailable. This entry is derived from a study of radiation and T cells in renal cell carcinoma (dated by TCRdb to the early 2020s). In the study overall: TCR beta sequencing covered roughly 53 samples in total, comprising around 25 tumors and around 27 peripheral blood samples. Across all 50 or so samples, 4 million to 5 million unique CDR3 nucleotide sequences encoding 2.5 million to 3 million unique CDR3 amino acid sequences were identified. The last blood draw occurred 4 weeks after radiation, at the same time as nephrectomy.

The germline V gene specifies MNHNS as CDR1 and SASEGT as CDR2. Cut back by 7 bases and 4 bases, the V and J ends lie 16 bases apart. There are 14 amino acids in the CDR3, from cysteine to phenylalanine inclusive. Only CDR3 DNA remains: 42 bases, in frame from the first base. The sample's time point, from its label and the paper: blood 4 weeks post-SBRT, at nephrectomy. This specimen's treatment or condition label, interpreted: 15 Gy SBRT to primary tumor, nephrectomy 4 weeks later. Samples were obtained from a clinical trial, in which 15 Gy stereotactic body radiation therapy was delivered to primary renal cell carcinomas and nephrectomy was performed 4 weeks later. Serial peripheral blood from radiation-treated patients was sampled at baseline, 2 weeks and 4 weeks after SBRT to track tumor-enriched clonotypes. Renal cell carcinoma with clear cell pathology was present in all patients. The QIAamp DNA Blood Mini Kit (Qiagen) was used to prepare genomic DNA for TCR sequencing. Only samples passing all quality control checks were included in the analyses.

Points the paper makes about the study in general: Blood repertoire dynamics were not followed beyond 4 weeks after treatment. With a single-armed trial design, the study had no way to address how radiation dose or scheduling affects the TCR repertoire. In blood, the top tumor clonotypes increased between baseline and 2 weeks post-radiation and then shrank by 4 weeks, which suggests that tumor-resident clones expanded only transiently. Because pretreatment tumor biopsies were not available, the study could not determine whether clonotypes were already present within the tumor at baseline.

TCR beta libraries were generated from genomic DNA with the immunoSEQ kit, following the manufacturer's recommendations. Library preparation used a first multiplex PCR with proprietary primers, then a second PCR adding unique barcodes, with bead cleanups after each round. A kit-provided positive control reaction and a negative control reaction were included in every sample batch. The final libraries underwent checking on an Agilent 4200 TapeStation D1000 ScreenTape, volumetric pooling, and quantification by qPCR. Sequencing was performed on an Illumina NextSeq500 using a MidOutput 150-cycle cartridge, with 156 Read1 cycles, 15 Index1 cycles, and the kit custom primers. The pooled library was loaded at approximately 1.1 pM with an approximately 18% PhiX control spike-in. On the study's bioinformatics: The vendor-processed data were analyzed in R, and a clonotype was defined as all T cells that share the same CDR3 nucleotide sequence. In the clone abundance analyses, frequencies in each sample were normalized to that sample's 10,000 most abundant clones. Public T cell clones, averaging fewer than five per sample, were removed before analysis. An abundance difference of at least 32-fold between compartments was the criterion for calling clonotypes tumor-enriched or baseline blood-enriched. A beta-binomial differential abundance model was used to identify clonotypes that were expanded or contracted between blood time points. Tumor-blood repertoire similarity was measured with the Baroni-Urbani and Buser coefficient, and groups were compared using two-tailed Wilcoxon tests in R. Sourced from immuneACCESS, this table was stored by TCRdb with only in-frame sequences that have V and J called. A share of the clones is absent; for the studies checked, an unresolved V gene accounts for under half, and the remainder has no known explanation. V and J calls and clone size follow that table, whereas D and trimming were derived from the DNA. For this sample there are about 43,000 clones; around four fifths appear just once. The top ten hold around a quarter of the sample.

This specimen was blood, taken from a patient whose treatment included radiotherapy and nephrectomy. The TCR originated in a woman between 70 and 85 years old with renal cell carcinoma. The chain employs TRBV6-1 and TRBJ1-2, with TRBD1 perhaps the D gene, on 5 matching bases. The CDR3 region: CASKSERQGYGYTF. The nucleotide sequence reads as follows: TGTGCCAGCAAATCAGAGCGTCAGGGCTATGGCTACACCTTC.